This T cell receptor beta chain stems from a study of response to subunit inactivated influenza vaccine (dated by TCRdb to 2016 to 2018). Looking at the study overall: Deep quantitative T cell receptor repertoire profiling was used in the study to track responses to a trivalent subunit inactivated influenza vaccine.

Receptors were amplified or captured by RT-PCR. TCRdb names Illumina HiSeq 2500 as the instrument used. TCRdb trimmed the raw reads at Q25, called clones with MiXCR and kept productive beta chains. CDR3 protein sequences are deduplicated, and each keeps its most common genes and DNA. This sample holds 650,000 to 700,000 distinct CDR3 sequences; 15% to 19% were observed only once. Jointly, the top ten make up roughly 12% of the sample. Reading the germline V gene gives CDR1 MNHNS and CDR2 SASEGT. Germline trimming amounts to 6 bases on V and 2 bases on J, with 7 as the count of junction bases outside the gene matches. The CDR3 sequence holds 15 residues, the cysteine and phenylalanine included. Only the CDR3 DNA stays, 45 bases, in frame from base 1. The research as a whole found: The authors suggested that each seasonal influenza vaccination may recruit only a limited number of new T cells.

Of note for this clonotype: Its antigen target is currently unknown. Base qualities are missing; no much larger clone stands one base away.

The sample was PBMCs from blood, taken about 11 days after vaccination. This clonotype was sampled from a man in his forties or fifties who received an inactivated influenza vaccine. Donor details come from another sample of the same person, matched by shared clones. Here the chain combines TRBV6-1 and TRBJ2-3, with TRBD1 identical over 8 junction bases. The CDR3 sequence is CASRGDRTTTDTQYF. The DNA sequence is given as TGTGCCAGCAGGGGGGACAGGACAACCACAGATACGCAGTATTTT.